Shown below are 12 T cell receptor beta chains from a single sample sequenced in a study of blood T cells in healthy people across ages. Then a second PCR, running roughly 7 to 11 cycles, was carried out with a sample-barcoded 5' primer and a J-beta primer mix. Via MiXCR, TCRdb re-called the 5' RACE reads, giving one row per CDR3 protein. Among over 950,000 distinct CDR3 sequences listed, more than 30% were seen once. The sequenced sample consisted of blood. These receptors all stem from a man between 18 and 35 years old in good health.

There are a few counts of this clonotype. J is TRBJ2-3 and V is TRBV9; 7 positions match TRBD2. CDR1 SGDLS and CDR2 YYNGEE come from the germline V gene. The trim removed 4 bases at V and 2 bases at J, leaving 7 bases unmatched. This CDR3 is built from 15 residues. CDR3 protein: CASSSTAGFTDTQYF. CDR3 DNA: TGTGCCAGCAGCTCCACAGCGGGGTTCACAGATACGCAGTATTTT.

This clonotype appeared a few times. The chain carries TRBV10-3 and TRBJ2-1; TRBD1 is a possible D gene (6 bases). Trimming took off 3 bases at V and 13 bases at J, with 16 bases between the two ends. The CDR3 runs 13 residues. Germline V lookup: CDR1 ENHRY, CDR2 SYGVKD. The CDR3 spells CAISDRGGETQFF. The CDR3, as DNA: TGTGCCATCAGTGACAGGGGTGGCGAGACCCAGTTCTTC.

Remarks on this clonotype: An end of the junction does not agree with germline; a read error may underlie this. V and J are TRBV14 and TRBJ1-6; 7 bases align to TRBD1. From germline, CDR1 is SGHDN and CDR2 FVKESK. This CDR3 comprises 17 residues. The CDR3, as DNA: TGTACCAGCAGCCAATCACAGGGGCCGATGAATAATTCACCCCTCCACTTT. Its translation is CTSSQSQGPMNNSPLHF.

This clonotype has more than one count but fewer than ten. Since a much larger clone is just one base distant, this may be a read error. The chain is built from TRBV27 and TRBJ2-1; D gene ambiguous. This CDR3 is built from 14 residues. CDR1 is MNHEY and CDR2 is SMNVEV in the germline V gene (reference sequence). V lost 5 bases and J 7 bases, leaving 15 bases between the germline ends. The CDR3 bases are TGTGCCAGCAGTGTTTCGGCATCGTGGAATGAGCAGTTCTTC. It encodes CASSVSASWNEQFF.

This clonotype occurred a few times. The chain employs TRBV20-1 and TRBJ1-2; possible D gene TRBD1, 6 bases. V was clipped by 5 bases and J by 6 bases, with 16 bases between them. Germline V lookup: CDR1 DFQATT, CDR2 SNEGSKA (reference sequence). The CDR3 is 13 residues long. The CDR3 loop is CSAGTGLGDGYTF. Written as DNA, the CDR3 is TGCAGTGCTGGCACAGGGCTAGGAGATGGCTACACCTTC.

In this sample, this clonotype turned up a few times. The chain joins TRBV6-2 or TRBV6-3 to TRBJ1-5; TRBD1 matches 9 bases. The CDR3 consists of 14 residues. V lost 7 bases, J lost 5 bases, and 6 bases stayed unmatched. Germline V gene sequence: CDR1 MNHEY, CDR2 SVGEGT. The CDR3, as DNA: TGTGCCAGCACCGACGACAGGGGGGATCAGCCCCAGCATTTT. This sequence encodes CASTDDRGDQPQHF.

On this clonotype: A much larger clone differs from this one at a single base, so this may be a read error. J is TRBJ2-1 and V is TRBV20-1; TRBD1 or TRBD2 may be the D gene (6 bases each). The CDR3 has 13 amino acids. Trimming removed 5 bases at V and 9 bases at J, with 17 bases between. Germline-derived CDR1 and CDR2 are DFQATT and SNEGSKA (reference sequence). As DNA, the CDR3 is TGCAGTGCTCGAAAAACGGGGGCCGGTGAGCAGTTCTTC. Its protein is CSARKTGAGEQFF.

This clonotype has more than one count but fewer than ten. The chain has TRBV4-3 and TRBJ1-6; 7 positions agree with TRBD1. The germline gives CDR1 LGHNA, CDR2 YSLEER. This CDR3 has 18 amino acids. With 3 bases clipped from V and 0 bases from J, the junction kept 8 bases outside the gene matches. The CDR3 reads CASSQKGTANSYNSPLHF. The CDR3 nucleotides are TGCGCCAGCAGCCAGAAAGGGACAGCTAACTCCTATAATTCACCCCTCCACTTT.

This clonotype was detected ten times or more. This chain joins TRBV6-2 or TRBV6-3 and TRBJ2-3; D remains ambiguous. This CDR3 comprises 16 residues. In germline, CDR1 is MNHEY, CDR2 SVGEGT. Between the trimmed V and J ends, which lost 2 bases and 2 bases, there was a span of 14 bases. The CDR3 bases are TGTGCCAGCAGTTACGGAACGTCCCGTTCCACAGATACGCAGTATTTT. Translated: CASSYGTSRSTDTQYF.

This clonotype was picked up many times. The CDR3 coding sequence is TGTGCCAGCAGTTACTCCGACCTTAGCTCCTACAATGAGCAGTTCTTC. It yields the protein CASSYSDLSSYNEQFF. This sequence joins TRBV6-5 and TRBJ2-1; D unclear. The V end lost 0 bases, the J end lost 0 bases, and 9 bases lay between the germline ends. Germline CDR1 is MNHEY and CDR2 is SVGAGI. The CDR3 is 16 amino acids.

The chain employs TRBV29-1 and TRBJ2-6, with no clear D. The germline gives CDR1 SQVTM, CDR2 ANQGSEA. The CDR3 has 13 residues. V gave up 7 bases and J gave up 1 base, with 8 bases separating them. The CDR3: CSARYSGANVLTF. CDR3 bases: TGCAGCGCTCGGTATTCTGGGGCCAACGTCCTGACTTTC. The whole variable domain, filled in from reference TRBV29-1 and TRBJ2-6, reads SAVISQKPSRDICQRGTSLTIQCQVDSQVTMMFWYRQQPGQSLTLIATANQGSEATYESGFVIDKFPISRPNLTFSTLTVSNMSPEDSSIYLCSARYSGANVLTFGAGSRLTVL.

This clonotype was detected many times. The V call is TRBV20-1, the J call TRBJ2-5; tentatively, D is TRBD1 (7 bases). The V gene lost 6 bases and the J gene lost 1 base, with 15 bases spanning the gap. The CDR3 loop spans 14 amino acids. Germline V gives CDR1 DFQATT, CDR2 SNEGSKA (reference sequence). The CDR3 nucleotides read TGCAGTGCGAGCGCGGGACAGCCCCAAGAGACCCAGTACTTC. Translation gives CSASAGQPQETQYF.